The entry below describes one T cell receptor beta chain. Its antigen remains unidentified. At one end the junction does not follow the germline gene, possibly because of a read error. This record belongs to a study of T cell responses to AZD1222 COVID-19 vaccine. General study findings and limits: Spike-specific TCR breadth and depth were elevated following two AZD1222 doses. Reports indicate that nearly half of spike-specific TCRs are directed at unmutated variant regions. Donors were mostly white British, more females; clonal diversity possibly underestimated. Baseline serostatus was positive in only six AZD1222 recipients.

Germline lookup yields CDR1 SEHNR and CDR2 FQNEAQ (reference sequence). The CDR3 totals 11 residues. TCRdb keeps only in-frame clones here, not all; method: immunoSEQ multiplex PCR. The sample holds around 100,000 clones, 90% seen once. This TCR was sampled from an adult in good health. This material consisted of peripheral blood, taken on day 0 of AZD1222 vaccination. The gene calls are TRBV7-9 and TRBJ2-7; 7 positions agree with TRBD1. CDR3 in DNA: TGTGCCAGCAGCCTAGGGACAGACTGCCTCTTC. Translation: CASSLGTDCLF.